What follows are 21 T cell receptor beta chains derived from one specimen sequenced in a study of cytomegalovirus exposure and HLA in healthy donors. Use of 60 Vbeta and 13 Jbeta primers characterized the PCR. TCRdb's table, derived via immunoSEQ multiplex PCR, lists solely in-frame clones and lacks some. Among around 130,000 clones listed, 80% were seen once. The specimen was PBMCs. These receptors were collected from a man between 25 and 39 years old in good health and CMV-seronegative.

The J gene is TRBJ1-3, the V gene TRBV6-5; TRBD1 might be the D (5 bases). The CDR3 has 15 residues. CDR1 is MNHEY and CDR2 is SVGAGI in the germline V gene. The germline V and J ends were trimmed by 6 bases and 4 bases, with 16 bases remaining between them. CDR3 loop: CASSPSWGAGNTIYF. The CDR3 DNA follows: TGTGCCAGCAGCCCCAGCTGGGGCGCGGGAAACACCATATATTTT.

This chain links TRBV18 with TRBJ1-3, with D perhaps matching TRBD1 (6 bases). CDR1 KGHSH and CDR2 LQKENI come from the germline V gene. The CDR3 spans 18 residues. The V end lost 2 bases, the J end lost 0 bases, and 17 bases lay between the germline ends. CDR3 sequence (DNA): TGTGCCAGCTCACCAATTTTCGGGACATCCTACTCTGGAAACACCATATATTTT. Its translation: CASSPIFGTSYSGNTIYF. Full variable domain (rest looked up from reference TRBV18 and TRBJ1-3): NAGVMQNPRHLVRRRGQEARLRCSPMKGHSHVYWYRQLPEEGLKFMVYLQKENIIDESGMPKERFSAEFPKEGPSILRIQQVVRGDSAAYFCASSPIFGTSYSGNTIYFGEGSWLTVV.

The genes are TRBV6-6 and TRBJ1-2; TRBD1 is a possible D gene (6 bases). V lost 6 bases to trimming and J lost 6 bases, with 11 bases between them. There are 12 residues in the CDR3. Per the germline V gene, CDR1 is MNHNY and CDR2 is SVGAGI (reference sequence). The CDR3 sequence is CASSLQGNGYTF. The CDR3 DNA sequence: TGTGCCAGCAGCTTACAGGGAAATGGCTACACCTTC.

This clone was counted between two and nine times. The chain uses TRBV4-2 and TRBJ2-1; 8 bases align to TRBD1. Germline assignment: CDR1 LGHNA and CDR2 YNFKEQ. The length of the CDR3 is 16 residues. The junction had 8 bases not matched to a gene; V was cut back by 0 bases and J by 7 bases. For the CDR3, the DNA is TGTGCCAGCAGCCAAGATGTCGACAGGGGCTGGAATGAGCAGTTCTTC. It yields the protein CASSQDVDRGWNEQFF.

In DNA, the CDR3 is TGTGCCAGCAGCGTAGCCCCGGGCCTCGACCGGGGACAAGAGACCCAGTACTTC. Its protein product is CASSVAPGLDRGQETQYF. This chain uses TRBV9 with TRBJ2-5; D perhaps matches TRBD2 (5 bases). V was cut by 0 bases and J by 2 bases, with 20 bases left in between. Germline CDR1 reads SGDLS; CDR2 reads YYNGEE. The length of the CDR3 is 18 residues.

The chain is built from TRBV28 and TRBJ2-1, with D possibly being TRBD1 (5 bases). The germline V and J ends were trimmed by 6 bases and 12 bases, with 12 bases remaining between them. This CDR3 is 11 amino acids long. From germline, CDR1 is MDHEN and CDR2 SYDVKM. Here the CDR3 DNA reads TGTGCCAGCAGCCTGACAGCTAGGCAGTTCTTC. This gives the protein CASSLTARQFF. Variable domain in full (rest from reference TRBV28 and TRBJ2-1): DVKVTQSSRYLVKRTGEKVFLECVQDMDHENMFWYRQDPGLGLRLIYFSYDVKMKEKGDIPEGYSVSREKKERFSLILESASTNQTSMYLCASSLTARQFFGPGTRLTVL.

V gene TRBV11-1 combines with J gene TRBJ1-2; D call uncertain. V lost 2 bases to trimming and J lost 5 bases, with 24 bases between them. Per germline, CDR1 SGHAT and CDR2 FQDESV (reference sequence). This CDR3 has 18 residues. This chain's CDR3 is CASSLREERGPSLYGYTF. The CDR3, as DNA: TGTGCCAGCAGCTTACGGGAAGAGCGGGGTCCATCACTTTATGGCTACACCTTC.

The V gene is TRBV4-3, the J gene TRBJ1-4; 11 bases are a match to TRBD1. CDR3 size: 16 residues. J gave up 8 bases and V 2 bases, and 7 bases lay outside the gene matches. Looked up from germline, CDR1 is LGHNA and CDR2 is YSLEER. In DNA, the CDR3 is TGCGCCAGCAGCCAACGGGACAGGGGGTTGTCGGAAAAACTGTTTTTT. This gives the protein CASSQRDRGLSEKLFF.

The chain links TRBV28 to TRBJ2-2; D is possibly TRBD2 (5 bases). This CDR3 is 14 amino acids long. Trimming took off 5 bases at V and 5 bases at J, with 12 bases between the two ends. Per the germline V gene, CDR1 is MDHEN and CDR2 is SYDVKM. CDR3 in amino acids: CASSPPGSTGELFF. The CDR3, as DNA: TGTGCCAGCAGTCCTCCGGGATCTACCGGGGAGCTGTTTTTT. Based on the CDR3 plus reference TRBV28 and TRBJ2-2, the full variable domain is DVKVTQSSRYLVKRTGEKVFLECVQDMDHENMFWYRQDPGLGLRLIYFSYDVKMKEKGDIPEGYSVSREKKERFSLILESASTNQTSMYLCASSPPGSTGELFFGEGSRLTVL.

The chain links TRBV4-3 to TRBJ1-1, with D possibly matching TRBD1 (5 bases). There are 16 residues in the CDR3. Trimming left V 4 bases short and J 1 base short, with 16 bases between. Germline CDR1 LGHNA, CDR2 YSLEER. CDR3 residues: CASSPSSGGSNTEAFF. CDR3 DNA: TGCGCCAGCAGCCCGTCTAGCGGGGGGTCGAACACTGAAGCTTTCTTT.

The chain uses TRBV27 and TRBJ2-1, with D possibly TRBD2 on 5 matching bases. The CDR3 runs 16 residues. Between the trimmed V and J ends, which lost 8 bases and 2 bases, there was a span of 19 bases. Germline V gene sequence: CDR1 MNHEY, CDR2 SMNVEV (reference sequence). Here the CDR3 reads CASSTTSGKAYNEQFF. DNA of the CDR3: TGTGCCAGCTCTACCACATCGGGGAAGGCCTACAATGAGCAGTTCTTC.

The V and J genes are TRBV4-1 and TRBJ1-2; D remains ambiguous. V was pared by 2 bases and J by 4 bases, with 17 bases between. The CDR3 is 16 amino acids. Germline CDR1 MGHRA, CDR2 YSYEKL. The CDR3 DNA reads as TGCGCCAGCAGCCAATTGCCGGGAGCTTATGCCTATGGCTACACCTTC. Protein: CASSQLPGAYAYGYTF.

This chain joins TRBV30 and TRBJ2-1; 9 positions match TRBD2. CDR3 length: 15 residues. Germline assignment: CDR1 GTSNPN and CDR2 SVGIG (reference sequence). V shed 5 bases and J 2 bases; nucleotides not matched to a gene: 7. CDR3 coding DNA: TGTGCCTGGGGTAGCGGGAGTAGGACCTACAATGAGCAGTTCTTC. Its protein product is CAWGSGSRTYNEQFF.

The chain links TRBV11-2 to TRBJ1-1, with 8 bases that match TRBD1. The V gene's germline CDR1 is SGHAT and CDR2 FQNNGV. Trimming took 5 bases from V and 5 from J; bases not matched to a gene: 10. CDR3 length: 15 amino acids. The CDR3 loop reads CASSRIDRGLTEAFF. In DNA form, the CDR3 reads TGTGCCAGCAGCCGCATTGACAGGGGATTGACTGAAGCTTTCTTT. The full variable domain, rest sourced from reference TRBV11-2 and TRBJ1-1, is EAGVAQSPRYKIIEKRQSVAFWCNPISGHATLYWYQQILGQGPKLLIQFQNNGVVDDSQLPKDRFSAERLKGVDSTLKIQPAKLEDSAVYLCASSRIDRGLTEAFFGQGTRLTVV.

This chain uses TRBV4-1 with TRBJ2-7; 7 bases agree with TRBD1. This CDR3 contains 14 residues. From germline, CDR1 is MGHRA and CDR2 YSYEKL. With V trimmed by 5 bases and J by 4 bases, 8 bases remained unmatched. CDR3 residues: CASSRTGGDYEQYF. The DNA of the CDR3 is TGCGCCAGCAGCAGGACAGGAGGAGATTACGAGCAGTACTTC.

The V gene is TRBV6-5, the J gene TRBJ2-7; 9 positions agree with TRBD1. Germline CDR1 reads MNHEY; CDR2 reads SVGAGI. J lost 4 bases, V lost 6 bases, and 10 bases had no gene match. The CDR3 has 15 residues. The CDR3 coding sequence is TGTGCCAGCAGGGCCGGGACAGGGAGTTTGTACGAGCAGTACTTC. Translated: CASRAGTGSLYEQYF.

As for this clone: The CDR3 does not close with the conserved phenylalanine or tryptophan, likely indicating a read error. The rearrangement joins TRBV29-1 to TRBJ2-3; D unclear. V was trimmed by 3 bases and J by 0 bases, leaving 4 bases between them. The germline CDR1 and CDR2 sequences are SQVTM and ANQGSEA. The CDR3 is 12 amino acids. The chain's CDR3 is CSVDPSTDTQYL. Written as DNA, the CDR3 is TGCAGCGTTGACCCCAGCACAGATACGCAGTATCTT.

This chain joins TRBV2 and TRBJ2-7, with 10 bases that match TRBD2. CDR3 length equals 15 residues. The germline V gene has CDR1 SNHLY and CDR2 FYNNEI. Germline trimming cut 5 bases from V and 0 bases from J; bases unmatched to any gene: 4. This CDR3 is CASSSRTSGSYEQYF. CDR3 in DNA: TGTGCCAGCAGTTCCCGGACTAGCGGCTCCTACGAGCAGTACTTC.

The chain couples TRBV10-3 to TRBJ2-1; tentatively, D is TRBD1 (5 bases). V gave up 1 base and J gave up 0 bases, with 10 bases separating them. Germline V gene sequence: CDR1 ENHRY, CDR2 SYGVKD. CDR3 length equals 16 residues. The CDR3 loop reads CAISEWGRSSYNEQFF. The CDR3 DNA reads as TGTGCCATCAGTGAGTGGGGCAGAAGCTCCTACAATGAGCAGTTCTTC.

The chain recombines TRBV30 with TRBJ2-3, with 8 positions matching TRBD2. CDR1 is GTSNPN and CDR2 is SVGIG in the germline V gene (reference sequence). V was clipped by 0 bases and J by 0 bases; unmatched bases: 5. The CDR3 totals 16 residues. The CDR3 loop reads CAWSVEPGGSTDTQYF. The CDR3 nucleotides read TGTGCCTGGAGTGTAGAACCGGGAGGGAGCACAGATACGCAGTATTTT.

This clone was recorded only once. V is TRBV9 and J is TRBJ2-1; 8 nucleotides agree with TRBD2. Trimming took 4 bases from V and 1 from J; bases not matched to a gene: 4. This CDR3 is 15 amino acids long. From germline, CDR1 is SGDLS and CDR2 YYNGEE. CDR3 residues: CASSPSGSSYNEQFF. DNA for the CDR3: TGTGCCAGCAGCCCAAGCGGGAGTTCCTACAATGAGCAGTTCTTC.